This TCR beta chain was sequenced in a study of OX40 agonist ivuxolimab in advanced cancers. Findings of the study overall: No determination was made of the antigen specificity of the expanded peripheral T cells.

Clones were sequenced by immunoSEQ multiplex PCR, and TCRdb holds only the in-frame ones, with some missing. The data contain some 80,000 clones, about 86% of them singletons. For this clone: What it binds is unknown.

The clonotype comes from an adult with an advanced solid tumor such as melanoma, head and neck, liver or kidney cancer. The sequencing here drew on CD4+ or CD8+ T cells sorted from blood, taken in a trial of the OX40 agonist ivuxolimab.

The CDR3 protein is CASSYSSGPAKEAFF. The CDR3 DNA sequence: TGTGCCAGCAGTTACTCGAGTGGTCCCGCCAAGGAAGCTTTCTTT. This rearrangement joins TRBV6-5 to TRBJ1-1; D not certain. CDR1 MNHEY and CDR2 SVGAGI come from the germline V gene. The CDR3 has 15 amino acids. Trimming took off 0 bases at V and 8 bases at J, with 16 bases between the two ends.